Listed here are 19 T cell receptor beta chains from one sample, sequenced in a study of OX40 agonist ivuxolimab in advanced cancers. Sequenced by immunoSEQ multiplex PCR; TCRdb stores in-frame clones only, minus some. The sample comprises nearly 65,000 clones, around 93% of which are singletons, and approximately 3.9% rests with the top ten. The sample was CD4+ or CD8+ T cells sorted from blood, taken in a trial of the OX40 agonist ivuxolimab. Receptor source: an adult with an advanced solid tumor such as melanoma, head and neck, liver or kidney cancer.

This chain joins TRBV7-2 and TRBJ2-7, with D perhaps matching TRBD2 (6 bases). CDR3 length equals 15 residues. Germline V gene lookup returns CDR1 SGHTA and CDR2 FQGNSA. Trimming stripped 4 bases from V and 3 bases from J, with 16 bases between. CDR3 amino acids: CASSSLAGPYYEQYF. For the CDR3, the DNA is TGTGCCAGCAGCTCCCTGGCGGGACCCTACTACGAGCAGTACTTC. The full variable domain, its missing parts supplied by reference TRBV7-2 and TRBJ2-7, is GAGVSQSPSNKVTEKGKDVELRCDPISGHTALYWYRQSLGQGLEFLIYFQGNSAPDKSGLPSDRFSAERTGGSVSTLTIQRTQQEDSAVYLCASSSLAGPYYEQYFGPGTRLTVT.

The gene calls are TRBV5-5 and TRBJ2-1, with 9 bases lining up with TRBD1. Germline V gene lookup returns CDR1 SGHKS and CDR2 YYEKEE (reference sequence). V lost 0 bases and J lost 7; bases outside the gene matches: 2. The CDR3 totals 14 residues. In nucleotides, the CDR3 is TGTGCCAGCAGCTTGGGACAGGGGGTAAATGAGCAGTTCTTC. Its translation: CASSLGQGVNEQFF. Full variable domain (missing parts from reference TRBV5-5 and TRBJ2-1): DAGVTQSPTHLIKTRGQQVTLRCSPISGHKSVSWYQQVLGQGPQFIFQYYEKEERGRGNFPDRFSARQFPNYSSELNVNALLLGDSALYLCASSLGQGVNEQFFGPGTRLTVL.

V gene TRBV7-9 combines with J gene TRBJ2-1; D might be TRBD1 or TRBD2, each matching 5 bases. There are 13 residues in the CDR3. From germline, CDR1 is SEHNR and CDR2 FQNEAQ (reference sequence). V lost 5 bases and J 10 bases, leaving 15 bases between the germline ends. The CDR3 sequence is CASSPSIGDEQFF. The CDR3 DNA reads TGTGCCAGCAGCCCTAGTATTGGGGACGAGCAGTTCTTC. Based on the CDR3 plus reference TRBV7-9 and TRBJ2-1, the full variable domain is DTGVSQNPRHKITKRGQNVTFRCDPISEHNRLYWYRQTLGQGPEFLTYFQNEAQLEKSRLLSDRFSAERPKGSFSTLEIQRTEQGDSAMYLCASSPSIGDEQFFGPGTRLTVL.

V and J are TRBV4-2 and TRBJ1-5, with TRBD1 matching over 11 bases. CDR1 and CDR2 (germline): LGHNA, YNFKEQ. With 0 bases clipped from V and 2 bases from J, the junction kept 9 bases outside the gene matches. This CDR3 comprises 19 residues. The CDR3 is CASSQEGGTGGYGNQPQHF. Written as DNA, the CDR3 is TGTGCCAGCAGCCAAGAAGGTGGGACAGGGGGGTATGGCAATCAGCCCCAGCATTTT.

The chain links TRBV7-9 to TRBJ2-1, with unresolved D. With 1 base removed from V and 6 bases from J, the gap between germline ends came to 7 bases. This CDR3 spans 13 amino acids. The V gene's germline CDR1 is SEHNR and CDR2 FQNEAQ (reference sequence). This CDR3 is CASSLGSANEQFF. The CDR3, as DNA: TGTGCCAGCAGCTTAGGGAGTGCCAATGAGCAGTTCTTC.

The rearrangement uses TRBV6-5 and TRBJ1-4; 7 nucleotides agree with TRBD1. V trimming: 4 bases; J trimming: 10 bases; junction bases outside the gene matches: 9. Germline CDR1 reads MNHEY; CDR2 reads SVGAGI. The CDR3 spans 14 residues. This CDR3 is CASSWGQTLGKLFF. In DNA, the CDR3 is TGTGCCAGCAGTTGGGGACAGACGCTAGGAAAACTGTTTTTT.

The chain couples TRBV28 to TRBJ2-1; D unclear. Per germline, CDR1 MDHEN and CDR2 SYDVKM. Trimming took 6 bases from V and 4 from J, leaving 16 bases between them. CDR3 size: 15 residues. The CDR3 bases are TGTGCCAGCAGCGGGCCTTTCAGTTTATACAATGAGCAGTTCTTC. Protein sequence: CASSGPFSLYNEQFF.

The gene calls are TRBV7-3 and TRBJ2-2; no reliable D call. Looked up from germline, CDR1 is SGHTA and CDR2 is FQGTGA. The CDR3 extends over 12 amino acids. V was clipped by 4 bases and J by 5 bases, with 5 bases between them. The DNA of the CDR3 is TGTGCCAGCAGCTCCCCGACCGGGGAGCTGTTTTTT. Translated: CASSSPTGELFF.

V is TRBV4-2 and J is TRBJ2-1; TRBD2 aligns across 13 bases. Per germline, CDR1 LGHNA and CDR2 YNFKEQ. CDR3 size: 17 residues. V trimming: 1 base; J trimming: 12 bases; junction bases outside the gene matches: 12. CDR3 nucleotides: TGTGCCAGCAGCCAAGCAGACTCCGGGACTAGCGGGGTCCGGCAGTTCTTC. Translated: CASSQADSGTSGVRQFF.

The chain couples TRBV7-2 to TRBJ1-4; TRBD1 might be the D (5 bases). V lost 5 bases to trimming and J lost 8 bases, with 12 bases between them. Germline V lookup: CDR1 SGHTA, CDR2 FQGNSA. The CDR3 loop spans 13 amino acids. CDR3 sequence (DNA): TGTGCCAGCAGCCCCCCCGAGGGGGAAAAACTGTTTTTT. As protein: CASSPPEGEKLFF.

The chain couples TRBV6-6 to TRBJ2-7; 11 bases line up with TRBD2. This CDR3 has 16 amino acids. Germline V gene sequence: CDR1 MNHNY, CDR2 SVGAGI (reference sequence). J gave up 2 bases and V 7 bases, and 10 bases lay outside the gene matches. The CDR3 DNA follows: TGTGCCAGCACCTACCAGGCTAGCGGGGGGACCTACGAGCAGTACGTC. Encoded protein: CASTYQASGGTYEQYV.

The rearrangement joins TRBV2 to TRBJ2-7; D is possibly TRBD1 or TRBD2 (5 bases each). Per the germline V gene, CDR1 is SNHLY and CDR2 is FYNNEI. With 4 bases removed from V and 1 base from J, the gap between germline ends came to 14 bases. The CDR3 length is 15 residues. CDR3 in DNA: TGTGCCAGCAGTGTCTACGGGACGGGATCCTACGAGCAGTACGTC. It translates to CASSVYGTGSYEQYV.

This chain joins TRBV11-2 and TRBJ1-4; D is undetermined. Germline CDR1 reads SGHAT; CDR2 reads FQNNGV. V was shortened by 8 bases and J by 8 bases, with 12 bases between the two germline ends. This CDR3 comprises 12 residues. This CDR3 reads CASSYGSEKLFF. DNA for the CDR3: TGTGCCAGCTCTTACGGATCCGAAAAACTGTTTTTT.

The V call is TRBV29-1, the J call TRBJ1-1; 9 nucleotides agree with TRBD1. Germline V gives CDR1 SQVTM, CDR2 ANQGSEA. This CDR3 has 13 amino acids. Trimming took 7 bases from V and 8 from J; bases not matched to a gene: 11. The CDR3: CSGMDRGKTEAFF. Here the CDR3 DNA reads TGCAGCGGGATGGACAGGGGAAAAACCGAAGCTTTCTTT.

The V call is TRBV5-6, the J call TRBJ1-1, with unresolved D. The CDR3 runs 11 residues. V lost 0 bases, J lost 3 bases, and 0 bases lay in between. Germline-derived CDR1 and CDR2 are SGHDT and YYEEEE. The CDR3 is CASSLDTEAFF. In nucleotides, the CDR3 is TGTGCCAGCAGCTTGGACACTGAAGCTTTCTTT. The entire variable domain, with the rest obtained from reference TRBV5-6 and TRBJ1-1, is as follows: DAGVTQSPTHLIKTRGQQVTLRCSPKSGHDTVSWYQQALGQGPQFIFQYYEEEERQRGNFPDRFSGHQFPNYSSELNVNALLLGDSALYLCASSLDTEAFFGQGTRLTVV.

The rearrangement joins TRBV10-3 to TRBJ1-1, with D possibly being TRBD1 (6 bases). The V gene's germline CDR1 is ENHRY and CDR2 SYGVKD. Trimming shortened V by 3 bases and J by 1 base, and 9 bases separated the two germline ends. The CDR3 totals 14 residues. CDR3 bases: TGTGCCATCAGTGAAGAACAGGGGAACACTGAAGCTTTCTTT. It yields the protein CAISEEQGNTEAFF.

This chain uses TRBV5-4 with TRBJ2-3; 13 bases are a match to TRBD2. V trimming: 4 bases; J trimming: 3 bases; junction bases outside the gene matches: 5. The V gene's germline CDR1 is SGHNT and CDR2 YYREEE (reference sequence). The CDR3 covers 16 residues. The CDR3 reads CASSPRLAGGTDTQYF. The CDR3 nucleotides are TGTGCCAGCAGCCCCAGACTAGCGGGAGGTACAGATACGCAGTATTTT.

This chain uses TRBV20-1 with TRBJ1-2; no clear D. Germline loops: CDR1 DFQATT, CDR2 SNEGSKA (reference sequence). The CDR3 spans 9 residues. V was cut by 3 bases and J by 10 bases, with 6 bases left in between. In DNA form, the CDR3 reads TGCAGTGCTAGCTTTGCCTACACCTTC. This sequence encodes CSASFAYTF.

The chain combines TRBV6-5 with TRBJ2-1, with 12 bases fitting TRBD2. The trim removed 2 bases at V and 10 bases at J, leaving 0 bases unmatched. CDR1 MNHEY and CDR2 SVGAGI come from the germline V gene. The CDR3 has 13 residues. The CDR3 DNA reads TGTGCCAGCAGTTACGGGACTAGCGGGGAGCAGTTCTTC. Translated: CASSYGTSGEQFF.